The 18 T cell receptor beta chains reported below all come from one sample, sequenced in a study of shared clonotypes between healthy human individuals. Only in-frame clones appear in the TCRdb table, and some are missing; sequencing was by immunoSEQ multiplex PCR. Here the sample spans some 1.5 million clones, 95% to 99% being singletons. The specimen sequenced was naive CD4+ T cells sorted from blood. Subset indicated: CD45RA+ positively selected. The receptor source for this set is a man younger than 45 in good health.

The chain uses TRBV5-1 and TRBJ1-3; no definite D call. The CDR3 runs to 14 residues. Germline V gene data show CDR1 as SGHRS and CDR2 as YFSETQ. V lost 4 bases and J 2 bases, leaving 10 bases between the germline ends. CDR3 nucleotides: TGCGCCAGCAGCGAGGTCCCCCCTGGAAACACCATATATTTT. Residues: CASSEVPPGNTIYF.

The chain has TRBV4-1 and TRBJ2-7; 9 positions match TRBD2. Germline trimming cut 2 bases from V and 4 bases from J; bases unmatched to any gene: 6. This CDR3 region has 15 residues. Germline V gives CDR1 MGHRA, CDR2 YSYEKL. CDR3 coding DNA: TGCGCCAGCAGCCAACGGAGTAGCGGGAGATACGAGCAGTACTTC. As protein: CASSQRSSGRYEQYF.

The rearrangement joins TRBV19 to TRBJ2-7; no reliable D call. In germline, CDR1 is LNHDA, CDR2 SQIVND (reference sequence). This CDR3 has 14 amino acids. Trimming pared 1 base from V and 2 bases from J, leaving 9 bases between. The CDR3 protein is CASSIGKGPYEQYF. For the CDR3, the DNA is TGTGCCAGTAGTATAGGGAAGGGTCCCTACGAGCAGTACTTC.

This rearrangement joins TRBV28 to TRBJ2-7; the D gene could be TRBD1 or TRBD2 (6 bases each). V was clipped by 2 bases and J by 4 bases, with 21 bases between them. This CDR3 is 17 amino acids long. Germline CDR1 reads MDHEN; CDR2 reads SYDVKM. The CDR3 DNA sequence: TGTGCCAGCAGTTTAGTCACCTTTCGGGGGCGGGATTACGAGCAGTACTTC. This sequence encodes CASSLVTFRGRDYEQYF.

V gene TRBV19 combines with J gene TRBJ2-7; 8 nucleotides match TRBD1. With V trimmed by 10 bases and J by 3 bases, 8 bases remained unmatched. The CDR3 length is 13 residues. Per the germline V gene, CDR1 is LNHDA and CDR2 is SQIVND (reference sequence). The CDR3 bases are TGTGCCACTCAGGGGGCGCGGCGCTACGAGCAGTACTTC. It encodes CATQGARRYEQYF.

The chain is built from TRBV11-2 and TRBJ2-1, with D uncertain. Deletions cut 5 bases from V and 7 bases from J, with 27 bases between. Germline loops: CDR1 SGHAT, CDR2 FQNNGV. The CDR3 has 18 residues. The CDR3 reads CASSLRPLKDRNPNEQFF. The CDR3 coding sequence is TGTGCCAGCAGCCTTCGGCCTCTCAAAGATAGAAACCCAAATGAGCAGTTCTTC.

V usage is TRBV5-1 and J usage is TRBJ2-7, with TRBD1 identical over 9 bases. Per germline, CDR1 SGHRS and CDR2 YFSETQ. V lost 0 bases and J lost 5; bases outside the gene matches: 6. The CDR3 has 15 residues. The CDR3 DNA sequence: TGCGCCAGCAGCTTGGGTTCCGGGACAGGGAACGAGCAGTACTTC. As protein: CASSLGSGTGNEQYF.

The chain employs TRBV2 and TRBJ2-5, with D perhaps TRBD1 or TRBD2 (5 bases each). This CDR3 contains 14 residues. With 6 bases removed from V and 1 base from J, the gap between germline ends came to 12 bases. From germline, CDR1 is SNHLY and CDR2 FYNNEI. This chain's CDR3 is CASSPGTSQETQYF. The CDR3 DNA reads as TGTGCCAGCAGCCCCGGGACGAGCCAAGAGACCCAGTACTTC. Combining the CDR3 with reference TRBV2 and TRBJ2-5 gives the whole variable domain EPEVTQTPSHQVTQMGQEVILRCVPISNHLYFYWYRQILGQKVEFLVSFYNNEISEKSEIFDDQFSVERPDGSNFTLKIRSTKLEDSAMYFCASSPGTSQETQYFGPGTRLLVL.

The chain combines TRBV4-3 with TRBJ2-1, with no clear D. Trimming removed 0 bases at V and 9 bases at J, with 12 bases between. Germline V CDR1 and CDR2: LGHNA, YSLEER. The CDR3 runs 14 residues. The CDR3 sequence: CASSQDGLGPEQFF. The CDR3, as DNA: TGCGCCAGCAGCCAAGACGGCCTAGGGCCTGAGCAGTTCTTC.

The rearrangement uses TRBV23-1 and TRBJ2-5; maybe TRBD1 (5 bases). TRBV23-1 is classed as an ORF, of uncertain function. V was shortened by 8 bases and J by 3 bases, with 10 bases between the two germline ends. The CDR3 consists of 12 residues. CDR3 DNA: TGCGCCAGCTACAGGAGTAAAGAGACCCAGTACTTC. Encoded protein: CASYRSKETQYF.

The chain employs TRBV7-7 and TRBJ2-2; D not certain. The CDR3 has 14 residues. Germline V gene sequence: CDR1 SSHAT, CDR2 FNYEAQ (reference sequence). With 0 bases removed from V and 1 base from J, the gap between germline ends came to 3 bases. The CDR3: CASSLAQNTGELFF. The CDR3 DNA reads as TGTGCCAGCAGCTTAGCACAGAACACCGGGGAGCTGTTTTTT. The full variable domain, with the rest looked up from reference TRBV7-7 and TRBJ2-2, is GAGVSQSPRYKVTKRGQDVTLRCDPISSHATLYWYQQALGQGPEFLTYFNYEAQPDKSGLPSDRFSAERPEGSISTLTIQRTEQRDSAMYRCASSLAQNTGELFFGEGSRLTVL.

This rearrangement joins TRBV5-1 to TRBJ2-3; possibly TRBD2 for D (6 bases). The germline gives CDR1 SGHRS, CDR2 YFSETQ. Deletions cut 0 bases from V and 5 bases from J, with 16 bases between. The CDR3 runs to 16 residues. CDR3 protein: CASSLAGGAQGDTQYF. The CDR3 region has the DNA TGCGCCAGCAGCTTGGCCGGGGGTGCGCAGGGAGATACGCAGTATTTT.

With respect to this clone: The same CDR3 is also encoded by other DNA sequences in this sample. In DNA, the CDR3 is TGTGCCAGTAGTATAGGGACAGGGGCCACAGATACGCAGTATTTT. It translates to CASSIGTGATDTQYF. This chain joins TRBV19 and TRBJ2-3; 9 positions agree with TRBD1. V trimming: 1 base; J trimming: 2 bases; junction bases outside the gene matches: 1. The V gene's germline CDR1 is LNHDA and CDR2 SQIVND (reference sequence). This CDR3 has 15 residues.

The V call is TRBV28, the J call TRBJ2-5; D unresolved. The CDR3 contains 14 residues. Germline CDR1 MDHEN, CDR2 SYDVKM. Trimming stripped 5 bases from V and 5 bases from J, with 15 bases between. This CDR3 is CASSPWATRETQYF. The CDR3 nucleotides are TGTGCCAGCAGTCCTTGGGCCACCCGGGAGACCCAGTACTTC. Combining the CDR3 with reference TRBV28 and TRBJ2-5 gives the whole variable domain DVKVTQSSRYLVKRTGEKVFLECVQDMDHENMFWYRQDPGLGLRLIYFSYDVKMKEKGDIPEGYSVSREKKERFSLILESASTNQTSMYLCASSPWATRETQYFGPGTRLLVL.

This chain uses TRBV10-1 with TRBJ2-3, with D possibly matching TRBD1 (5 bases). Trimming pared 0 bases from V and 4 bases from J, leaving 14 bases between. The length of the CDR3 is 16 residues. The germline CDR1 and CDR2 sequences are WNHNN and SYGVQD (reference sequence). The CDR3, as DNA: TGCGCCAGCAGTGAGTCGCGGCAGGGAAGGGCAGATACGCAGTATTTT. Translation gives CASSESRQGRADTQYF.

V gene TRBV18 combines with J gene TRBJ2-2; TRBD1 matches 7 bases. From germline, CDR1 is KGHSH and CDR2 LQKENI. The CDR3 runs to 14 residues. The V gene end was trimmed by 4 bases and the J gene end by 3 bases; junction bases not matched to a gene: 2. The CDR3 protein is CASSQGTDTGELFF. CDR3 DNA sequence: TGTGCCAGCTCACAGGGGACAGACACCGGGGAGCTGTTTTTT.

V gene TRBV28 combines with J gene TRBJ2-3; 7 bases fit TRBD2. The germline V gene encodes CDR1 MDHEN and CDR2 SYDVKM. With V trimmed by 5 bases and J by 2 bases, 10 bases remained unmatched. This CDR3 has 16 amino acids. CDR3 DNA sequence: TGTGCCAGCAGTCGGGGGGTTGCGGTAACCACAGATACGCAGTATTTT. Protein sequence: CASSRGVAVTTDTQYF.

About this clone itself: The junction departs from the called germline gene at one end, perhaps through a read error. The CDR3 loop reads CASSGRRVDNEQFF. CDR3 DNA sequence: TGCGCCAGCAGCGGGAGGAGGGTAGACAATGAGCAGTTCTTC. V usage is TRBV5-4 and J usage is TRBJ2-1; 9 nucleotides agree with TRBD2. The CDR3 runs 14 residues. Germline V gene sequence: CDR1 SGHNT, CDR2 YYREEE (reference sequence).